These T cell receptor beta chains were read from a single sample in a study of patients and donors after allogeneic stem cell transplantation. TCRdb reprocessed the RT-PCR reads with MiXCR, giving one entry per CDR3 protein. The table has 800,000 to 1,000,000 distinct CDR3 sequences, about a sixth seen once. Sequencing was done on a sample of blood, either unsorted or a sorted T cell fraction (not recorded which). The receptors here all came from a human donor who was either an allogeneic HSCT recipient or a stem cell or donor lymphocyte infusion donor (not recorded which). It is not recorded whose cells these are; they may come from a transplant donor. The CDR3 runs from the conserved cysteine through the conserved F or W. The D gene is left open where the match is weak. Where a row states a size, it is once, few, many or the class of an expanded clone; other rows omit it.

>.|.|TRBV6-1|TRBJ1-6
CASSQDGNPNSPLHF
TGTGCCAGCAGTCAGGACGGGAATCCTAATTCACCCCTCCACTTT
>.|few|TRBV2|TRBJ2-2
CASSKPGELFF
TGTGCCAGCAGTAAGCCCGGGGAGCTGTTTTTT
>TRBD1|.|TRBV7-3|TRBJ1-3
CASSLFCSHRTGVSGNTIYF
TGTGCCAGCAGCTTATTTTGTTCCCATCGGACAGGGGTCTCTGGAAACACCATATATTTT
>.|few|TRBV12-3/TRBV12-4|TRBJ1-1
CASTTHRVNTEAFF
TGTGCCAGCACCACCCACAGGGTAAACACTGAAGCTTTCTTT
>.|.|TRBV7-9|TRBJ1-2
CASEQQSNYGYTF
TGTGCCAGCGAACAGCAGAGTAACTATGGCTACACCTTC
>.|.|TRBV12-3/TRBV12-4|TRBJ2-7
CASSFGETYEQYF
TGTGCCAGCAGTTTCGGGGAGACCTACGAGCAGTACTTC
>TRBD2|few|TRBV7-3|TRBJ2-3
CASSYGTSGRADTQYF
TGTGCCAGCAGCTACGGGACTAGCGGGAGGGCAGATACGCAGTATTTT
>.|.|TRBV3-1|TRBJ2-2
CASSARHVVAGELFF
TGTGCCAGCAGCGCCAGGCATGTGGTCGCCGGGGAGCTGTTTTTT
>.|few|TRBV29-1|TRBJ2-7
CSVGPADSYEQYF
TGCAGCGTTGGCCCGGCAGACTCCTACGAGCAGTACTTC
>TRBD2|.|TRBV4-1|TRBJ2-4
CASSHESGTSGGIKNIQYF
TGCGCCAGCAGCCACGAATCCGGGACTAGCGGGGGCATCAAAAACATTCAGTACTTC
>TRBD2|few|TRBV9|TRBJ2-1
CASSAGLAGGGDEQFF
TGTGCCAGCAGCGCGGGCCTAGCGGGGGGCGGGGATGAGCAGTTCTTC
>TRBD1|.|TRBV12-3/TRBV12-4|TRBJ1-2
CASSLLGQAGYTF
TGTGCCAGCAGTTTACTAGGACAGGCTGGCTACACCTTC
>.|.|TRBV2|TRBJ2-7
CASSVSDFEQYF
TGTGCCAGCAGTGTTTCCGACTTCGAGCAGTACTTC
>.|.|TRBV2|TRBJ1-1
CASKPGKGRNTEAFF
TGTGCCAGCAAGCCAGGGAAAGGCCGGAACACTGAAGCTTTCTTT
>TRBD2|few|TRBV15|TRBJ2-7
CATSRDYGGRASYEQYF
TGTGCCACCAGCAGAGATTACGGCGGGAGGGCCTCCTACGAGCAGTACTTC
>TRBD2|.|TRBV20-1|TRBJ2-1
CSASSPTVAGKFF
TGCAGTGCTAGTTCCCCCACGGTAGCGGGGAAGTTCTTC